Detailed here is one T cell receptor beta chain. The sample comes from a study of patients and donors after allogeneic stem cell transplantation. The CDR3 spans 15 residues. Germline-derived CDR1 and CDR2 are SGHAT and FQNNGV. Trimming at V came to 4 bases and at J to 3 bases, leaving 8 bases not matched to a gene. Via MiXCR, TCRdb re-called the RT-PCR reads, giving one row per CDR3 protein. This sample has tens of thousands of distinct CDR3 sequences, with around 6.8% found just once. Sequences were obtained from blood, either unsorted or a sorted T cell fraction (not recorded which). The sequence derives from a human donor who was either an allogeneic HSCT recipient or a stem cell or donor lymphocyte infusion donor (not recorded which). It is not recorded whose cells these are; they may come from a transplant donor. The rearrangement joins TRBV11-2 to TRBJ2-7; 8 nucleotides agree with TRBD1. The CDR3 reads CASSSGQGSFYEQYF. The CDR3 region has the DNA TGTGCCAGCAGCTCCGGACAGGGATCATTCTACGAGCAGTACTTC.